The 15 T cell receptor beta chains in this list originate from one sample, sequenced in a study of persistence of HIV-infected CD4 T cells. The libraries were made with immunoSEQ version 4 in survey mode. The repertoire was sequenced with immunoSEQ multiplex PCR; TCRdb's copy has only in-frame clones and lacks some. The sample shows about 36,000 clones, around 85% of them seen only once. These receptors' antigens are unknown. Overlapping HIV-1 Gag 15-mer peptides at approximately 1 ug per peptide per mL were used. CD40L/CD69 double-negative CD45RO-high memory CD4+ T cells were collected. Material: cultured CD4+ T cells from PBMCs, obtained from a patient who received antiretroviral therapy. These receptor sequences come from an adult with HIV. The donor label of this sample is uncertain.

The CDR3 here is CASSKVRDRFSGYTF. The DNA of the CDR3 is TGTGCCAGCAGCAAAGTGAGGGACAGGTTTAGTGGCTACACCTTC. The chain joins TRBV21-1 to TRBJ1-2; whether TRBD1, the table's D call, matches the DNA was not checked. TRBV21-1 is an annotated pseudogene. The CDR3 is 15 amino acids.

The chain carries TRBV5-1 and TRBJ2-7, with D unresolved. The CDR3 is 16 amino acids. The V end lost 0 bases, the J end lost 4 bases, and 17 bases lay between the germline ends. Germline V CDR1 and CDR2: SGHRS, YFSETQ. The CDR3 here is CASSLASGPLGYEQYF. As DNA, the CDR3 is TGCGCCAGCAGCTTGGCCTCAGGCCCTCTGGGGTACGAGCAGTACTTC.

The gene calls are TRBV9 and TRBJ2-7; D gene ambiguous. This CDR3 contains 13 residues. Germline V lookup: CDR1 SGDLS, CDR2 YYNGEE. The ends were cut back, 4 bases at V and 6 bases at J, with 14 bases in the middle. The DNA of the CDR3 is TGTGCCAGCAGCTCTAGTGTAGCTGGCGAGCAGTACTTC. This encodes CASSSSVAGEQYF.

The chain carries TRBV6-5 and TRBJ2-5; 8 bases are shared with TRBD2. The CDR3 is 15 amino acids. The germline gives CDR1 MNHEY, CDR2 SVGAGI. The ends lost 2 bases at V and 2 bases at J; junction bases unmatched: 4. CDR3 nucleotides: TGTGCCAGCAGTTACGGCCGGGGGGGTCAAGAGACCCAGTACTTC. This sequence encodes CASSYGRGGQETQYF.

The chain couples TRBV6-5 to TRBJ1-2, with D unresolved. The CDR3 contains 12 residues. The germline gives CDR1 MNHEY, CDR2 SVGAGI. Trimming shortened V by 2 bases and J by 8 bases, and 9 bases separated the two germline ends. The CDR3 sequence is CASSYEGSGYTF. In nucleotides, the CDR3 is TGTGCCAGCAGTTACGAGGGAAGCGGCTACACCTTC.

The chain recombines TRBV4-1 with TRBJ1-4, with D tentatively TRBD1 (5 bases). The CDR3 totals 15 residues. Trimming pared 5 bases from V and 5 bases from J, leaving 15 bases between. CDR1 is MGHRA, CDR2 YSYEKL, per germline. The CDR3 DNA sequence: TGCGCCAGCAGCGTCCACGGGACCTCAAATGAAAAACTGTTTTTT. Its translation is CASSVHGTSNEKLFF.

In regard to this clone: At one end, the junction sequence differs from germline, possibly due to a read error. This chain connects TRBV10-2 to TRBJ2-1, with 9 positions matching TRBD2. CDR3 size: 17 residues. Germline V gene lookup returns CDR1 WSHSY and CDR2 SAAADI. The CDR3 reads CASRDQRGVSSYNEQFF. The CDR3 region has the DNA TGCGCCAGCCGTGACCAGCGGGGGGTCAGCTCCTACAATGAGCAGTTCTTC.

This clone was recorded only once. This sequence joins TRBV5-4 and TRBJ2-3; D uncertain. CDR3 length equals 15 residues. V was shortened by 0 bases and J by 3 bases, with 11 bases between the two germline ends. Germline V gene sequence: CDR1 SGHNT, CDR2 YYREEE (reference sequence). In DNA, the CDR3 is TGTGCCAGCAGCTTGGGTCCCTATCCGACAGATACGCAGTATTTT. Translating it yields CASSLGPYPTDTQYF.

This chain connects TRBV7-8 to TRBJ2-5; D is possibly TRBD1 (5 bases). The V and J ends lost 10 bases and 2 bases respectively, with 20 bases between them. Germline loops: CDR1 SGHVS, CDR2 FQNEAQ. The CDR3 is 15 residues long. DNA for the CDR3: TGTGCCAACCCGTTTTTTCGAGACAGACAAGAGACCCAGTACTTC. Translated, it gives CANPFFRDRQETQYF.

The rearrangement links TRBV7-2 to TRBJ2-7; D is uncertain. Trimming took 5 bases from V and 1 from J, leaving 9 bases between them. Germline loops: CDR1 SGHTA, CDR2 FQGNSA. This CDR3 spans 13 amino acids. Here the CDR3 DNA reads TGTGCCAGCAGCGCCGGGCCGTCCTACGAGCAGTACTTC. This translates into CASSAGPSYEQYF.

The V and J genes are TRBV10-3 and TRBJ2-1, with D perhaps TRBD1 (6 bases). Per the germline V gene, CDR1 is ENHRY and CDR2 is SYGVKD. This CDR3 comprises 14 residues. Trimming removed 5 bases at V and 2 bases at J, with 10 bases between. The CDR3 reads CAISWDTTYNEQFF. In DNA, the CDR3 is TGTGCCATCAGTTGGGACACCACCTACAATGAGCAGTTCTTC.

The genes are TRBV6-4 and TRBJ2-1, with TRBD2 matching over 9 bases. The CDR3 sequence is 15 residues long. The germline V gene has CDR1 MRHNA and CDR2 SNTAGT. Trimming took 2 bases from V and 5 from J; bases not matched to a gene: 4. The CDR3 loop reads CASSDASGGNNEQFF. DNA of the CDR3: TGTGCCAGCAGTGACGCGAGCGGGGGGAACAATGAGCAGTTCTTC.

V is TRBV14 and J is TRBJ2-1; D perhaps matches TRBD2 (5 bases). V was cut by 7 bases and J by 8 bases, with 15 bases left in between. This CDR3 contains 13 residues. Germline values: CDR1 SGHDN, CDR2 FVKESK. DNA of the CDR3: TGTGCCAGCACCCTACTAGGGCCAGATGAGCAGTTCTTC. It encodes CASTLLGPDEQFF. Filled out from reference TRBV14 and TRBJ2-1, the complete variable domain reads EAGVTQFPSHSVIEKGQTVTLRCDPISGHDNLYWYRRVMGKEIKFLLHFVKESKQDESGMPNNRFLAERTGGTYSTLKVQPAELEDSGVYFCASTLLGPDEQFFGPGTRLTVL.

The chain links TRBV5-1 to TRBJ2-3, with 8 positions matching TRBD1. The germline V gene has CDR1 SGHRS and CDR2 YFSETQ. With 4 bases clipped from V and 2 bases from J, the junction kept 9 bases outside the gene matches. The length of the CDR3 is 16 residues. CDR3 in amino acids: CASSTPGQVSTDTQYF. In DNA form, the CDR3 reads TGCGCCAGCAGCACGCCGGGACAGGTTTCCACAGATACGCAGTATTTT. The full variable domain, its missing parts supplied by reference TRBV5-1 and TRBJ2-3, is KAGVTQTPRYLIKTRGQQVTLSCSPISGHRSVSWYQQTPGQGLQFLFEYFSETQRNKGNFPGRFSGRQFSNSRSEMNVSTLELGDSALYLCASSTPGQVSTDTQYFGPGTRLTVL.

This chain connects TRBV7-3 to TRBJ2-7; 15 positions agree with TRBD2. The CDR3 extends over 15 amino acids. With V trimmed by 6 bases and J by 2 bases, 2 bases remained unmatched. Germline V CDR1 and CDR2: SGHTA, FQGTGA. The DNA for the CDR3 is TGTGCCAGCAGTCGGACTAGCGGGGGGGCCTACGAGCAGTACTTC. Its translation is CASSRTSGGAYEQYF. Full variable domain (remainder filled in from reference TRBV7-3 and TRBJ2-7): GAGVSQTPSNKVTEKGKYVELRCDPISGHTALYWYRQSLGQGPEFLIYFQGTGAADDSGLPNDRFFAVRPEGSVSTLKIQRTERGDSAVYLCASSRTSGGAYEQYFGPGTRLTVT.